This TCR beta chain is from a study of human thymus T cells. Concerning this clone: Its specificity is not known.

The CDR3 is 17 residues long. Germline CDR1 and CDR2: KGHSH and LQKENI. Trimming took 0 bases from V and 1 from J, leaving 15 bases between them. Sequencing used immunoSEQ multiplex PCR; TCRdb keeps in-frame clones, though not all of them. The sample consists of some 80,000 clones, 95% to 98% of them appearing once. Thymus tissue for the work was resected from patients undergoing corrective heart surgery. Samples came from healthy Finnish infants during open corrective cardiac surgery. Regarding the study as a whole: Thymic and blood repertoires showed apparently biased V and J gene usage.

Source material: thymus tissue. The chain has TRBV18 and TRBJ1-1; D gene unclear. The receptor was derived from a boy under two years old with a congenital heart defect but otherwise immunologically healthy. The CDR3 loop reads CASSPPGMQIQNTEAFF. CDR3 DNA: TGTGCCAGCTCACCACCGGGGATGCAGATACAGAACACTGAAGCTTTCTTT.